Listed below are T cell receptor beta chains from one sample, sequenced in a study of control samples from healthy donors and cancer patients. Here immunoSEQ multiplex PCR was the method, and the copy in TCRdb shows in-frame clones only, minus some. The sample lists about 120,000 clones, 88% seen once, with over 2% in the top ten. Sample: blood. The receptors derive from a woman in her 70s in good health. Both conserved end residues are part of each CDR3. The order of the fields is clone size, V gene, CDR3 protein. Clone size, where shown, is once, few, many, or a class for clones that have expanded.

. | TRBV7-3 | CASSARPQETQYF
few | TRBV11-2 | CASSPRLQHLHF
once | TRBV2 | CASSVAANRNEKLFF
. | TRBV19 | CASREDRVENYAYPF
few | TRBV6-4 | CASSDSGTGKEPLHF
. | TRBV23-1 | CASSHGAATRRKLFF
. | TRBV19 | CASSITLGEQPQHF
. | TRBV11-2 | CASSPSAGTGGRAFF
. | TRBV14 | CASSHRRGQGNEKLFF
. | TRBV7-2 | CASSSSGGAYNEQFF
. | TRBV5-1 | CASSPQAVGNNEKLFF
. | TRBV29-1 | CSVLVDTYEQYF
once | TRBV2 | CASSGTGIGTEAFF
. | TRBV11-2 | CASHSGDWRYGYTF
many | TRBV5-1 | CASKLAGEQETQYF
once | TRBV5-4 | CASSLARDRGKGGYGYTF
. | TRBV10-2 | CASTLGQGISYEQYF
. | TRBV27 | CASSFQGSYEQYF
few | TRBV29-1 | CSVDTDTQYF
. | TRBV19 | CASGAGPRSYGYTF
. | TRBV4-2 | CASSHGGSGGAADEQFF
. | TRBV9 | CASSRSMHDTEAFF
. | TRBV21-1 | CASSNGTSNSNQPQHF
. | TRBV2 | CASSGQLLRGFF
. | TRBV4-1 | CASSREQGGAEAFF
. | TRBV7-3 | CASSLGLAGPKNIQYF
. | TRBV14 | CASSPKRDMGSYEQYF
few | TRBV6-1 | CASSDPAGAGYGYTF
. | TRBV24-1 | CATSESPLHGYTF
. | TRBV10-2 | CASSLTGADGYTF
. | TRBV7-3 | CASRRGGVYGYTF
. | TRBV5-1 | CASRRTSGGPTDTQYF